This entry is about one TCR beta chain. No antigen is known for it. The source of the sample is a study of cytomegalovirus exposure and HLA in healthy donors. Study findings and constraints: Most subjects had HLA-A and HLA-B alleles reportedly predicted accurately by TCR beta sequences.

Amplification used 60 Vbeta primers and 13 Jbeta primers. Produced via immunoSEQ multiplex PCR; TCRdb's table is partial and in-frame only. The repertoire holds roughly 100,000 clones, with roughly a tenth as singletons. Trimming took off 4 bases at V and 0 bases at J, with 11 bases between the two ends. Germline-derived CDR1 and CDR2 are SGHTS and YDEGEE. The CDR3 is 15 amino acids. Sequenced input: PBMCs. The receptor comes from a middle-aged man in good health and CMV-seropositive. V and J are TRBV5-8 and TRBJ1-5, with a tentative D call TRBD1 (6 bases). The CDR3 region is CASSPGHYSNQPQHF. CDR3 bases: TGTGCCAGCAGCCCGGGACATTATAGCAATCAGCCCCAGCATTTT.